This T cell receptor (beta chain) derives from a study of OX40 agonist ivuxolimab in advanced cancers. Study in general: Patients undergoing dose escalation presented with hepatocellular carcinoma, melanoma, renal cell or head and neck cancer.

The data were produced by immunoSEQ multiplex PCR, yet TCRdb's version contains in-frame clones alone and is incomplete. The sample lists about 46,000 clones, over 75% occurring once. In its sample, this clone ranks as medium-sized (0.01 to 0.1%). Excluded were patients having autoimmune disease history or systemic immunosuppression. The study sampled blood at baseline, cycle 4 day 1, and cycle 7 day 1. The V gene's germline CDR1 is SGHRS and CDR2 YFSETQ. The CDR3 covers 17 residues. Trimming at V came to 3 bases and at J to 0 bases, leaving 8 bases not matched to a gene. V and J are TRBV5-1 and TRBJ2-2, with 7 nucleotides matching TRBD2. The TCR originated in an adult with an advanced solid tumor such as melanoma, head and neck, liver or kidney cancer. The starting material was CD4+ or CD8+ T cells sorted from blood, obtained in a trial of the OX40 agonist ivuxolimab. In nucleotides, the CDR3 is TGCGCCAGCAGCTCCTGGGACGGACTAGCGAACACCGGGGAGCTGTTTTTT. Translated: CASSSWDGLANTGELFF.